This TCR beta chain stems from a study of blood T cell repertoires in COVID-19. Libraries were prepared by immunoSEQ multiplex PCR; TCRdb keeps only in-frame clonotypes and omits some of them. Among 290,000 or so clones, roughly 90% were seen once, and the ten largest hold over 2%. This CDR3 spans 13 amino acids. V lost 5 bases to trimming and J lost 2 bases; unmatched junction nucleotides: 3. Germline V gives CDR1 KGHSH, CDR2 LQKENI. The rearrangement uses TRBV18 and TRBJ2-7, with 7 bases matching TRBD1. This receptor was identified in a woman aged 30 to 39 with COVID-19, enrolled during active disease. The material sequenced was peripheral blood. The CDR3 reads CASSTGTAYEQYF. For the CDR3, the DNA is TGTGCCAGCTCAACCGGGACAGCCTACGAGCAGTACTTC.